This TCR beta chain was recovered during a study of blood T cell repertoires in COVID-19. The wider study: Donors in the United States, Italy and Spain gave samples during acute or convalescent COVID-19.

Only one count was recorded for this clone. Additional DNA sequences in this sample encode the identical CDR3. Original data processing: Nucleated cell counts were estimated from reference gene primer amplification. The assay was immunoSEQ multiplex PCR, and TCRdb's table has in-frame clones only and misses some. V and J calls and clone size are copied from that table; D and trimming were computed from the DNA. In the table there are roughly 400,000 clones, approximately 85% of which are singletons. Participant ages covered roughly 18 to 90 years across around 22 US areas. Grouping used clinical history reported by participants in a survey and questionnaire. The sequencing sample was made of PBMCs or T cells enriched from blood (not recorded which). This TCR was sampled from a woman between 40 and 50 years old with acute COVID-19.

The CDR3 nucleotides are TGCAGTGCCAGGGTAAGGACTGAAGCTTTCTTT. It encodes CSARVRTEAFF. The rearrangement links TRBV20-1 to TRBJ1-1; TRBD1 is a possible D gene (5 bases). Trimming cost V 6 bases and J 5 bases, with 10 bases left between them. Germline V gene sequence: CDR1 DFQATT, CDR2 SNEGSKA (reference sequence). The CDR3 totals 11 residues.